The 22 T cell receptor beta chains below come from one sample, sequenced in a study of OX40 agonist ivuxolimab in advanced cancers. TCRdb's copy holds only in-frame clones and misses some; the assay was immunoSEQ multiplex PCR. Among 80,000 or so clones listed, 89% were seen once. The sequences come from CD4+ or CD8+ T cells sorted from blood, collected in a trial of the OX40 agonist ivuxolimab. Receptor source: an adult with an advanced solid tumor such as melanoma, head and neck, liver or kidney cancer.

V gene TRBV6-4 combines with J gene TRBJ2-2, with D uncertain. V lost 4 bases and J 0 bases, leaving 6 bases between the germline ends. Germline assignment: CDR1 MRHNA and CDR2 SNTAGT. There are 14 residues in the CDR3. CDR3 residues: CASSAQTNTGELFF. The CDR3 DNA reads as TGTGCCAGCAGTGCCCAGACGAACACCGGGGAGCTGTTTTTT.

The CDR3 bases are TGTGCCAGCAGCAAAGCGGATACGCAGTATTTT. Its translation: CASSKADTQYF. The chain combines TRBV5-6 with TRBJ2-3; D unclear. Germline V CDR1 and CDR2: SGHDT, YYEEEE. Trimming left V 4 bases short and J 6 bases short, with 6 bases between. The CDR3 consists of 11 residues.

The genes are TRBV18 and TRBJ2-3, with D possibly TRBD1 on 6 matching bases. The V and J ends lost 3 bases and 2 bases respectively, with 15 bases between them. This CDR3 has 16 amino acids. The germline CDR1 and CDR2 sequences are KGHSH and LQKENI. CDR3 in amino acids: CASSPFGGRYTDTQYF. CDR3 nucleotide sequence: TGTGCCAGCTCACCTTTTGGGGGCAGATACACAGATACGCAGTATTTT.

The gene calls are TRBV25-1 and TRBJ2-3; 8 nucleotides line up with TRBD2. The CDR3 length is 15 residues. V gave up 2 bases and J gave up 6 bases; unmatched junction bases: 7. Germline V gene lookup returns CDR1 MGHDK and CDR2 SYGVNS. The CDR3 sequence: CASSELAGSGDTQYF. The CDR3 DNA reads as TGTGCCAGCAGTGAACTAGCGGGTTCGGGGGATACGCAGTATTTT. The full variable domain, its missing parts supplied by reference TRBV25-1 and TRBJ2-3, is EADIYQTPRYLVIGTGKKITLECSQTMGHDKMYWYQQDPGMELHLIHYSYGVNSTEKGDLSSESTVSRIRTEHFPLTLESARPSHTSQYLCASSELAGSGDTQYFGPGTRLTVL.

The rearrangement uses TRBV19 and TRBJ1-2; 7 bases are shared with TRBD1. CDR1 LNHDA and CDR2 SQIVND come from the germline V gene (reference sequence). The CDR3 totals 16 residues. J gave up 1 base and V 4 bases, and 9 bases lay outside the gene matches. CDR3 sequence: CASSREGTAGNYGYTF. In DNA form, the CDR3 reads TGTGCCAGTAGTAGAGAGGGGACAGCGGGTAACTATGGCTACACCTTC.

To note about this clone: Different DNA sequences within this sample yield the same CDR3. The genes are TRBV18 and TRBJ2-5, with D unresolved. Germline lookup yields CDR1 KGHSH and CDR2 LQKENI. The V end was cut by 3 bases, the J end by 5 bases, with 4 bases between. This CDR3 region has 11 residues. The CDR3 nucleotides read TGTGCCAGCTCACCTGGGGAGACCCAGTACTTC. Encoded protein: CASSPGETQYF.

This clone was detected once. This sequence joins TRBV18 and TRBJ2-7; TRBD1 matches 8 bases. With 4 bases clipped from V and 2 bases from J, the junction kept 4 bases outside the gene matches. This CDR3 has 14 amino acids. Germline loops: CDR1 KGHSH, CDR2 LQKENI. CDR3 sequence reads: CASSLRTGPYEQYF. DNA for the CDR3: TGTGCCAGCTCACTCCGGACAGGGCCCTACGAGCAGTACTTC.

V gene TRBV6-4 combines with J gene TRBJ2-3; a possible D gene is TRBD1 (6 bases). V was pared by 5 bases and J by 5 bases, with 14 bases between. Germline V gives CDR1 MRHNA, CDR2 SNTAGT. This CDR3 region has 14 residues. The CDR3 region is CASSKDSRQDTQYF. In DNA form, the CDR3 reads TGTGCCAGCAGTAAGGACAGCAGGCAAGATACGCAGTATTTT.

The V and J genes are TRBV7-9 and TRBJ2-1; 13 positions agree with TRBD2. Germline V gene sequence: CDR1 SEHNR, CDR2 FQNEAQ (reference sequence). The CDR3 length is 16 residues. V lost 3 bases, J lost 6 bases, and 5 bases stayed unmatched. This CDR3 is CASSFLLAGGPNEQFF. For the CDR3, the DNA is TGTGCCAGCAGCTTTCTACTAGCGGGAGGGCCCAATGAGCAGTTCTTC.

CDR3 protein: CASRVGRVEQPQHF. The CDR3 nucleotides are TGTGCCAGCAGGGTGGGCAGGGTAGAACAGCCCCAGCATTTT. The J gene is TRBJ1-5, the V gene TRBV5-5; D possibly corresponds to TRBD1 (5 bases). V was trimmed by 5 bases and J by 7 bases, leaving 16 bases between them. The CDR3 is made up of 14 amino acids. Germline lookup yields CDR1 SGHKS and CDR2 YYEKEE (reference sequence).

This chain joins TRBV6-5 and TRBJ1-2, with 12 bases aligning to TRBD1. With V trimmed by 4 bases and J by 4 bases, 7 bases remained unmatched. This CDR3 is 16 amino acids long. CDR1 is MNHEY and CDR2 is SVGAGI in the germline V gene. The CDR3 is CASSWDRGQFSYGYTF. CDR3 DNA sequence: TGTGCCAGCAGTTGGGACAGGGGGCAGTTTAGCTATGGCTACACCTTC.

The chain has TRBV18 and TRBJ1-2, with D unresolved. Trimming took off 2 bases at V and 2 bases at J, with 6 bases between the two ends. This CDR3 comprises 13 residues. Germline values: CDR1 KGHSH, CDR2 LQKENI. In DNA, the CDR3 is TGTGCCAGCTCACCAGAGGCCAACTATGGCTACACCTTC. It codes for CASSPEANYGYTF.

V and J are TRBV5-5 and TRBJ2-6, with a possible D match to TRBD2 (6 bases). This CDR3 comprises 17 residues. Looked up from germline, CDR1 is SGHKS and CDR2 is YYEKEE (reference sequence). Between the trimmed V and J ends, which lost 3 bases and 2 bases, there was a span of 15 bases. The CDR3: CASSSGLSKTGANVLTF. The DNA for the CDR3 is TGTGCCAGCAGCTCGGGACTCAGTAAGACTGGGGCCAACGTCCTGACTTTC. Complete variable domain (other parts from reference TRBV5-5 and TRBJ2-6): DAGVTQSPTHLIKTRGQQVTLRCSPISGHKSVSWYQQVLGQGPQFIFQYYEKEERGRGNFPDRFSARQFPNYSSELNVNALLLGDSALYLCASSSGLSKTGANVLTFGAGSRLTVL.

The chain couples TRBV27 to TRBJ1-4; D is unclear. This CDR3 is 16 amino acids long. Trimming shortened V by 0 bases and J by 13 bases, and 21 bases separated the two germline ends. Germline CDR1 reads MNHEY; CDR2 reads SMNVEV (reference sequence). CDR3 amino acids: CASSLSAQDSLRRLFF. The CDR3 bases are TGTGCCAGCAGTTTATCCGCTCAGGATTCTTTGCGGCGACTGTTTTTT.

The chain is built from TRBV5-4 and TRBJ2-2, with D perhaps TRBD1 (6 bases). The germline V gene has CDR1 SGHNT and CDR2 YYREEE (reference sequence). Deletions cut 4 bases from V and 1 base from J, with 11 bases between. The CDR3 spans 15 residues. The CDR3 here is CASSGLGQNTGELFF. As DNA, the CDR3 is TGTGCCAGCAGCGGCCTGGGACAGAACACCGGGGAGCTGTTTTTT. Full variable domain (remainder filled in from reference TRBV5-4 and TRBJ2-2): ETGVTQSPTHLIKTRGQQVTLRCSSQSGHNTVSWYQQALGQGPQFIFQYYREEENGRGNFPPRFSGLQFPNYSSELNVNALELDDSALYLCASSGLGQNTGELFFGEGSRLTVL.

The chain links TRBV6-6 to TRBJ2-2; possibly TRBD2 for D (5 bases). This CDR3 spans 14 amino acids. V shed 5 bases and J shed 6 bases, with 13 bases lying between them. From germline, CDR1 is MNHNY and CDR2 SVGAGI (reference sequence). The CDR3, as DNA: TGTGCCAGCAGTCCCGCGGGCCTGCCCGGGGAGCTGTTTTTT. Its protein product is CASSPAGLPGELFF.

This chain connects TRBV2 to TRBJ1-1, with a possible D match to TRBD1 (6 bases). The CDR3 loop spans 11 amino acids. V lost 8 bases to trimming and J lost 8 bases, with 12 bases between them. The germline V gene has CDR1 SNHLY and CDR2 FYNNEI. The CDR3, as DNA: TGTGCCAGCGAATACAGGGTCGAAGCTTTCTTT. This codes for CASEYRVEAFF.

V is TRBV27 and J is TRBJ2-3; 10 nucleotides agree with TRBD2. The V segment lost 5 bases and the J segment 6 bases; nucleotides outside the gene matches: 2. CDR1 and CDR2 from the germline V gene are MNHEY and SMNVEV (reference sequence). The CDR3 has 13 residues. Written as DNA, the CDR3 is TGTGCCAGCAGTCTAGCGGGAGTTGATACGCAGTATTTT. As protein: CASSLAGVDTQYF.

V gene TRBV18 combines with J gene TRBJ2-1, with a possible D match to TRBD1 (7 bases). V was cut by 3 bases and J by 1 base, with 13 bases left in between. CDR3 length: 16 amino acids. Per germline, CDR1 KGHSH and CDR2 LQKENI. The CDR3 loop is CASSPTAGGSYNEQFF. DNA of the CDR3: TGTGCCAGCTCACCGACGGCAGGGGGGTCCTACAATGAGCAGTTCTTC.

This sequence joins TRBV5-1 and TRBJ1-3; D unresolved. V lost 5 bases and J lost 4, with 16 bases in between. In germline, CDR1 is SGHRS, CDR2 YFSETQ. This CDR3 spans 15 amino acids. Here the CDR3 reads CASRPRSFGGNTIYF. CDR3 nucleotide sequence: TGCGCCAGCAGGCCAAGGTCCTTTGGGGGAAACACCATATATTTT.

The gene calls are TRBV5-1 and TRBJ2-5; TRBD1 or TRBD2 may be the D gene (6 bases each). This CDR3 is built from 15 residues. Per germline, CDR1 SGHRS and CDR2 YFSETQ. V lost 4 bases and J 5 bases, leaving 18 bases between the germline ends. CDR3 loop: CASSQEWGAGETQYF. For the CDR3, the DNA is TGCGCCAGCAGCCAAGAATGGGGGGCAGGGGAGACCCAGTACTTC. The full variable domain, with the rest looked up from reference TRBV5-1 and TRBJ2-5, is KAGVTQTPRYLIKTRGQQVTLSCSPISGHRSVSWYQQTPGQGLQFLFEYFSETQRNKGNFPGRFSGRQFSNSRSEMNVSTLELGDSALYLCASSQEWGAGETQYFGPGTRLLVL.

The rearrangement joins TRBV19 to TRBJ1-1; possible D gene TRBD1, 6 bases. The CDR3 has 14 amino acids. Germline loops: CDR1 LNHDA, CDR2 SQIVND (reference sequence). V lost 6 bases and J 1 base, leaving 12 bases between the germline ends. This CDR3 is CASSLLQGNTEAFF. CDR3 in DNA: TGTGCCAGTAGCCTACTACAGGGGAACACTGAAGCTTTCTTT.